This T cell receptor (delta chain) was captured by sequencing in a study of human gamma delta and Vdelta1 T cells. This CDR3 is built from 26 residues. CDR1 is TSWWSYY, CDR2 QGS, per germline. With V trimmed by 1 base and J by 1 base, 31 bases remained unmatched. Notes on the study in general: Delta One T cells were reportedly polyclonal and broadly cytotoxic against acute myeloid leukemia.

TCRdb re-called the PCR reads via CATT. The sample lists thousands of delta-chain clones; nearly 40% were seen once. In this sample, this clone turned up a few times. Its target is unknown. The receptor comes from a human donor in good health. The chain combines TRDV1 with TRDJ1; 12 bases align to TRDD3. The specimen sequenced was Vdelta1 gamma-delta T cells from blood grown in culture (DOT cells). The chain's CDR3 is CALGEHLFGLPTLLGDTARGTDKLIF. The CDR3, as DNA: TGTGCTCTTGGGGAACATCTCTTCGGCCTTCCTACGTTACTGGGGGATACTGCTCGGGGCACCGATAAACTCATCTTT.